This TCR beta chain was recovered during a study of cytomegalovirus exposure and HLA in healthy donors. PCR primers comprised 60 Vbeta and 13 Jbeta primers. TCRdb's copy holds only in-frame clones and misses some; the assay was immunoSEQ multiplex PCR. The sample yields some 250,000 clones, 82% seen once. The CDR3 length is 14 residues. Looked up from germline, CDR1 is SGDLS and CDR2 is YYNGEE. Study-level results: The study found most TCR sequences rare, yet found some public TCRs in many donors.

As concerns this clone: Antigen: not known.

This TCR came from a middle-aged woman in good health and CMV-seropositive. The material sequenced was PBMCs. The chain couples TRBV9 to TRBJ2-5, with D perhaps TRBD2 (5 bases). The end of the DNA is better explained by TRBJ2-7, so the J call may be wrong. DNA for the CDR3: TGTGCCAGCAGCGTATGGGAGCGTAGCTACGAGCAGTACTTC. Its protein is CASSVWERSYEQYF.